This TCR beta chain came from a study of PD-L1 blockade in urothelial cancer. Overall study context: Patients started atezolizumab around 2014, 1,200 mg intravenously every 3 weeks. Blood was tested 3 weeks (second dose) and 6 weeks into treatment.

Time point indicated: pretreatment peripheral blood. With V trimmed by 3 bases and J by 1 base, 10 bases remained unmatched. The CDR3 is made up of 17 amino acids. The germline gives CDR1 SGHRS, CDR2 YFSETQ. This clone was seen only once. TCRdb keeps only in-frame clones here, not all; method: immunoSEQ multiplex PCR. This table has tens of thousands of clones, about 85% appearing once. The TCR was taken from an elderly man with urothelial cancer. The chain employs TRBV5-1 and TRBJ2-7; 10 bases line up with TRBD1. The sample was PBMCs, taken around atezolizumab (anti-PD-L1) treatment. The CDR3 sequence: CASSYLPGQGSSYEQYF. DNA for the CDR3: TGCGCCAGCAGCTATCTACCGGGACAGGGGTCGTCCTACGAGCAGTACTTC.